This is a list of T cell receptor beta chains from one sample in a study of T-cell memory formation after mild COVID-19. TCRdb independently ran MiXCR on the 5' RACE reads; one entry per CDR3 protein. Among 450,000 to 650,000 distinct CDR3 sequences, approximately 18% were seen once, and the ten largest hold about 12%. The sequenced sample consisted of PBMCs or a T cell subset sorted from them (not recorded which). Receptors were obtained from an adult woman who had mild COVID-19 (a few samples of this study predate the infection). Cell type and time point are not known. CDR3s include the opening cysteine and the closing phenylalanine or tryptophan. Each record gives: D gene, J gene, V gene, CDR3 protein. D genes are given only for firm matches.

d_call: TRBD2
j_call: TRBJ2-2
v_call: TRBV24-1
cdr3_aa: CATSDPTPTSGRAFGELFF

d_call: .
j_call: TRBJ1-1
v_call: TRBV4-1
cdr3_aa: CASSLPGGREAEAFF

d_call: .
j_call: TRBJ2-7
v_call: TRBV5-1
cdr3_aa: CASSLGQGGASGQYEQYF

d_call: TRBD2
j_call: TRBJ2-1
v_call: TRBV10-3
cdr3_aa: CAITAGVYNEQFF

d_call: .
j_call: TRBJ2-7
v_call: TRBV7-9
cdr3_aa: CASSLEHTYEQYF

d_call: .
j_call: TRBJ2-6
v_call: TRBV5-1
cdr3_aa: CASSYDSAGANVLTF

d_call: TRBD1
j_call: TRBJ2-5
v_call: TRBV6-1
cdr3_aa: CASSSRDRGRPETQYF

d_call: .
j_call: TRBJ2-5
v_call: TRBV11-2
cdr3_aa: CASSRTTRTWTVQETQYF

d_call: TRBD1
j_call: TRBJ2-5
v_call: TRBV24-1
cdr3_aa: CATSEGQAAGETQYF

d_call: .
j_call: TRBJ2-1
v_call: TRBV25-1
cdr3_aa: CASSDWTGGDEQFF

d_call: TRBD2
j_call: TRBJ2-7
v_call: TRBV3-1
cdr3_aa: CASSQDRAISGKSYEQYF

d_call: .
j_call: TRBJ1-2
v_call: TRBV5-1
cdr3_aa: CASSFSEGSRNYGYTF

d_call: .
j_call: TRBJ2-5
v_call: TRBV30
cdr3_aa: CAWSAGSFETQYF

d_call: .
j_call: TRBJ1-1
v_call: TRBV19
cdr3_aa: CASSTPRTVNTEAFF

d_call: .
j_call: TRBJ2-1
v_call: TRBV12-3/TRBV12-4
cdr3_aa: CASSSRVGEQFF

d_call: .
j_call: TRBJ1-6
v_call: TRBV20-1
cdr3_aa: CSARGGNNSPLHF

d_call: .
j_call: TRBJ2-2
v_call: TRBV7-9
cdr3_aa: CASSLMTGELFF

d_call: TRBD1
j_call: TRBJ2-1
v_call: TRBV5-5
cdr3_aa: CASSFDRGPYNEQFF

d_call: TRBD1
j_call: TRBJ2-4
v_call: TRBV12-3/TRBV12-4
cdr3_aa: CASSHYTRDSRNIQYF